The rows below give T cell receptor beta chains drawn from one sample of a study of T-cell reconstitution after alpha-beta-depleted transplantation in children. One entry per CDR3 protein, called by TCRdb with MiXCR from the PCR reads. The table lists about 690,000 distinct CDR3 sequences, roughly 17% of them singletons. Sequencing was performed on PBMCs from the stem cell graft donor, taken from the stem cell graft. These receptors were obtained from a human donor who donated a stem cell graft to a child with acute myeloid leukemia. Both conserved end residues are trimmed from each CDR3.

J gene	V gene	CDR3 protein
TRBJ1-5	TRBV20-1	SATTGTANQPQH
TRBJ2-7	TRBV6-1	ASSPVVGYEQY
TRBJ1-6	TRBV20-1	SAMYSTRASMLLSSPLH
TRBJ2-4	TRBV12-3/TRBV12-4	ASSLQTGGTKNIQY
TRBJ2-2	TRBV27	ASSSPAGELF
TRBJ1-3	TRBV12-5	ASGPRTGTGNTIY
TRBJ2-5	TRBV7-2	ASSRDSGPETQY
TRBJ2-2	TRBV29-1	SASQGATGELF
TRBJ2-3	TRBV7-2	ASTPPTDTQY
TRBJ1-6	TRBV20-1	SASAGEGSPLH
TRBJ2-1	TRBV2	ASSKRGRYNEQF
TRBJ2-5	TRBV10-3	AISHDREGVETQY
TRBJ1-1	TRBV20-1	SAVGQMNTEAF
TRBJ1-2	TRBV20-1	SADTFLYGYT
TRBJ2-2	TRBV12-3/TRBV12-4	ASSTTGYTGELF
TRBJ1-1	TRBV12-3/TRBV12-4	ASSPIDRVSTEAF
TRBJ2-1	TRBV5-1	ASLSVGTGGNEQF
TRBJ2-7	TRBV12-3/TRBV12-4	ASRGLADYEQY
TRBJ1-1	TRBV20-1	SATIGQIEAF
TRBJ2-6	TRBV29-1	SEESGTANVLT
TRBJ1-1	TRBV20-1	SASLDSYTEAF
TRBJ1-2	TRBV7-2	ASTQYREGTYGYT
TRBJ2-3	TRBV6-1	ASSEEATTQY
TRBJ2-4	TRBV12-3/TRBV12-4	ASSPRRASLNIQY
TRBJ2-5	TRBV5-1	ASSLEGRVQETQY
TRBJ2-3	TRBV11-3	ASSSRDYSSDTQY
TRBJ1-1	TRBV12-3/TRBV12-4	ASSFLPQQGTNTEAF
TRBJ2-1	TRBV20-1	SARTVGSYNEQF
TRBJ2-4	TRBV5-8	ASSLKIAKNIQY
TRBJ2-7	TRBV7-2	ASSITSGGPPFYEQY
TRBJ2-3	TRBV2	ASRGGGSADTQY
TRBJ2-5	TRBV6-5	ASSYELAAETQY
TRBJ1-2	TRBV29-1	SVPDTSFGGYP
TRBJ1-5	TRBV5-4	ASRAGGQPQH
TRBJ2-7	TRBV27	ASGPSGGAYEQY
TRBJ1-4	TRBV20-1	SARWGEKLF
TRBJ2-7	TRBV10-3	AISESTGASPYEQY
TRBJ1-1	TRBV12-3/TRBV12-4	ASRGTGVTTEAF
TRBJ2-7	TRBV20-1	SARNDRGNSYEQY
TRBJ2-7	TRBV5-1	ASTSGTVPYEQY
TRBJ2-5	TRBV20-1	SAGPAGAEQETQY
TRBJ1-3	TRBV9	ASSTQTGTVGNTIY
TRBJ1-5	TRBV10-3	AIRVGPQNQPQH
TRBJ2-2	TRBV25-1	PSSDRSTGNTGELF
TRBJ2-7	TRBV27	ASSAQVHYEQY
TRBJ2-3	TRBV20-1	SARNSGTLTDTQY
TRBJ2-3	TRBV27	ASSLLGDGETDTQY
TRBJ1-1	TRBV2	ASTPRGIRMNTEAF
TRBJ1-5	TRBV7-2	ASSFGDRGNLKH
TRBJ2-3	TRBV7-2	ASSLRGGGADTQY
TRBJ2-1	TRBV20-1	CAPIGLAGVSIRYSYNEQF
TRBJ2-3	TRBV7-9	ATRGAGDTQY